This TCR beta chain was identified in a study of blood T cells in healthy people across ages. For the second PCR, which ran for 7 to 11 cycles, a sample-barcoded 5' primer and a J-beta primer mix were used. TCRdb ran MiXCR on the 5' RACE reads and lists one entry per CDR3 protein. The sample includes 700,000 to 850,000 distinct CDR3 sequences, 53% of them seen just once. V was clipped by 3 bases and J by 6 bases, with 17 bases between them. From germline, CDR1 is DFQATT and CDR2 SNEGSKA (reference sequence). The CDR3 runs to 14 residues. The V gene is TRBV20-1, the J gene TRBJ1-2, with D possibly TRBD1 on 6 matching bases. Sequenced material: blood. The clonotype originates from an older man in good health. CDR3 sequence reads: CSASIGAGVDGYTF. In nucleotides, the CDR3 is TGCAGTGCTAGTATCGGGGCAGGGGTGGATGGCTACACCTTC.